The sample holds a few counts of the clone carrying this TCR beta chain. What it binds is not known. Documented time point: patch test 2, 6 weeks after DPC sensitization. Treatment described: therapeutic diphenylcyclopropenone sensitization with weekly scalp DPC. Every donor had alopecia and was 18 to 70 years old; all were suitable for DPC. In the library, unique molecular identifiers were attached to individual cDNA molecules. MiXCR, run by TCRdb on the RACE reads, gives a single entry per CDR3 protein. Among fewer than 100,000 distinct CDR3 sequences listed, around a tenth were seen once. CDR3 length: 13 residues. V was clipped by 2 bases and J by 5 bases, with 9 bases between them. CDR1 and CDR2 (germline): SGHTA, FQGNSA. The data originate from a study of human T cells and chemical hapten exposure. Study details: Epicutaneous patch tests delivered 0.01% DPC to the upper back, with evaluation at 6 days.

Points from the study as a whole: DPC sensitization left the count of TCRs above 1 in 1000 unchanged.

The chain is built from TRBV7-2 and TRBJ1-1; D might be TRBD1 (5 bases). Here the sequenced sample was whole blood, taken in connection with sensitization to the hapten diphenylcyclopropenone (DPC). The sequence was obtained from a man aged 18 to 29 with alopecia areata. Some clones in this sample may be carry-over from other donors' samples. The CDR3 nucleotides are TGTGCCAGCAGCTTAAGATGGGGGACTGAAGCTTTCTTT. It is translated as CASSLRWGTEAFF.